In this sample, the clone carrying this T cell receptor (beta chain) turned up many times. Its antigen is not identified. Overall study findings and caveats: In terms of TCR gene usage, tumor memory CD4+ T cells clustered together with blood and lymph node memory CD4+ cells, as well as with lymph node naive CD4+ cells.

CDR1 and CDR2 (germline): MGHRA, YSYEKL. With 2 bases removed from V and 0 bases from J, the gap between germline ends came to 9 bases. The CDR3 runs 15 residues. Semi-nested PCR with Nested Universal Primer A followed constant-region reverse priming of full-length variable regions. TCRdb reprocessed the 5' RACE reads via MiXCR and lists one record per CDR3 protein. The sample holds tens of thousands of distinct CDR3 sequences; 24% are singletons and the top ten take around 3%. The receptor was isolated from a female donor with breast cancer. J is TRBJ2-3 and V is TRBV4-1; D unresolved. The material sequenced was tumor-infiltrating naive CD4+ T cells sorted from the breast tumor. The subset was: naive CD4+ T cells, CD4+CD45RA+CD25-. CDR3 sequence: CASSQPTRSTDTQYF. CDR3 coding DNA: TGCGCCAGCAGCCAACCGACACGAAGCACAGATACGCAGTATTTT.